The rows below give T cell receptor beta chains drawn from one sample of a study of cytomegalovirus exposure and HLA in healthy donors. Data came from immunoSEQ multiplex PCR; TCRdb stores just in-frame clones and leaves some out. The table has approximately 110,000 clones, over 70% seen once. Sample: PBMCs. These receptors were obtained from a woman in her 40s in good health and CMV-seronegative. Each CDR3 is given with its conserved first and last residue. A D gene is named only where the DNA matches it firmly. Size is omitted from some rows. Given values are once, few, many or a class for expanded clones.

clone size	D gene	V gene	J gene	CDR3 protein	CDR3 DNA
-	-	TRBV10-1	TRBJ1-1	CASTHDRSGTEAFF	TGCGCCAGCACCCATGACAGGTCGGGCACTGAAGCTTTCTTT
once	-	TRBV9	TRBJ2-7	CASSVEAAGIGGEQYF	TGTGCCAGCAGCGTAGAGGCGGCAGGGATAGGGGGCGAGCAGTACTTC
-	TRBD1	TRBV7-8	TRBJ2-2	CASSSNRGRGELFF	TGTGCCAGCAGCTCTAACAGGGGGCGCGGGGAGCTGTTTTTT
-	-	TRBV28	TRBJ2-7	CASMDSPSYEQYF	TGTGCCAGCATGGACAGTCCATCCTACGAGCAGTACTTC
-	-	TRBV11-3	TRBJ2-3	CASSLGPAGTVGTDTQYF	TGTGCCAGCAGCTTGGGACCGGCGGGAACAGTGGGCACAGATACGCAGTATTTT
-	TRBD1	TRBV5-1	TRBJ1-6	CASSSTGDGSNSPLHF	TGCGCCAGCAGCTCGACAGGGGATGGGAGTAATTCACCCCTCCACTTT
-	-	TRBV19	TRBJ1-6	CASSKERRDNSPLHF	TGTGCCAGTAGTAAGGAACGGCGGGACAATTCACCCCTCCACTTT
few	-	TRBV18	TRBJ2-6	CASSPQEASGANVLTF	TGTGCCAGCTCACCGCAAGAGGCCTCTGGGGCCAACGTCCTGACTTTC
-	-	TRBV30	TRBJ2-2	CAWSVQGNTGELFF	TGTGCCTGGAGTGTCCAGGGGAACACCGGGGAGCTGTTTTTT
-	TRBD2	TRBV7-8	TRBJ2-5	CASSFGSSGGTQETQYF	TGTGCCAGCAGCTTTGGTAGTAGCGGGGGGACGCAAGAGACCCAGTACTTC
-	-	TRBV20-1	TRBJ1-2	CSAKSSYGYTF	TGCAGTGCCAAAAGTAGCTATGGCTACACCTTC
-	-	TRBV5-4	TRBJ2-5	CASSLGQAQETQYF	TGTGCCAGCAGCTTGGGACAAGCACAAGAGACCCAGTACTTC
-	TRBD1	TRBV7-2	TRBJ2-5	CASSLRQGLQETQYF	TGTGCCAGCAGCTTAAGACAGGGCCTCCAAGAGACCCAGTACTTC
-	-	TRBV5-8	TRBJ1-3	CAGSTRVPGNTIYF	TGTGCCGGCAGCACCAGGGTGCCTGGAAACACCATATATTTT
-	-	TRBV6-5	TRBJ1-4	CASSAGLTNEKLFF	TGTGCCAGCAGTGCAGGGTTGACTAATGAAAAACTGTTTTTT
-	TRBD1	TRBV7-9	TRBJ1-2	CASSPTNPGQMNYGYTF	TGTGCCAGCAGTCCAACTAACCCGGGACAGATGAACTATGGCTACACCTTC
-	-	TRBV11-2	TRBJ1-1	CASSLNTHLNTEAFF	TGTGCCAGCAGCTTAAACACCCATTTAAACACTGAAGCTTTCTTT
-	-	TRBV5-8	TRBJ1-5	CASSLAGRSRDQPQHF	TGTGCCAGCAGCTTGGCCGGCAGGTCGAGGGATCAGCCCCAGCATTTT
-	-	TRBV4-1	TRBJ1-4	CASSARANEKLFF	TGCGCCAGCAGCGCACGTGCGAATGAAAAACTGTTTTTT
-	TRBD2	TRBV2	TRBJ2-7	CASSRGTSGTDEQYF	TGTGCCAGCAGCCGCGGGACTAGCGGGACGGACGAGCAGTACTTC
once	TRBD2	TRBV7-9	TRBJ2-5	CASSPEGGWETQYF	TGTGCCAGCAGCCCCGAGGGAGGGTGGGAGACCCAGTACTTC
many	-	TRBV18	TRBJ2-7	CASSPLLHEQYF	TGTGCCAGCTCACCTCTTCTCCACGAGCAGTACTTC
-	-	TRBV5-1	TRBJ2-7	CASSSRQASYEQYF	TGCGCCAGCAGCTCCCGACAGGCATCCTACGAGCAGTACTTC
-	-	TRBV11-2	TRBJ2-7	CASSPGTIHEQYF	TGTGCCAGCAGCCCCGGGACAATCCACGAGCAGTACTTC
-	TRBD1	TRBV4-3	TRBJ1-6	CASSPETGLNSPLHF	TGCGCCAGCAGCCCCGAGACAGGGTTGAATTCACCCCTCCACTTT
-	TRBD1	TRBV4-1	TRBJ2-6	CASSLTGGSGANVLTF	TGCGCCAGCAGCCTCACAGGGGGTTCTGGGGCCAACGTCCTGACTTTC
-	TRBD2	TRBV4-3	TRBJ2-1	CASSQGRENEQFF	TGCGCCAGCAGCCAAGGGCGGGAGAATGAGCAGTTCTTC
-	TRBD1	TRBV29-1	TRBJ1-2	CSAIPGQGPSNYGYTF	TGCAGCGCGATACCGGGACAGGGACCTTCTAACTATGGCTACACCTTC
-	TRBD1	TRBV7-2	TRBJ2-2	CASSLGQGPATGELFF	TGTGCCAGCAGCCTTGGACAGGGGCCGGCCACCGGGGAGCTGTTTTTT
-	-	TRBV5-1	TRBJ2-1	CASSFAELNEQFF	TGCGCCAGCAGCTTTGCCGAACTAAATGAGCAGTTCTTC
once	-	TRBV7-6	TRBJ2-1	CASSQTSLNEQFF	TGTGCCAGCAGCCAAACTAGCTTAAATGAGCAGTTCTTC
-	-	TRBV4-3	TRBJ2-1	CASSPFSREDNEQFF	TGCGCCAGCAGCCCATTTTCTAGGGAGGACAATGAGCAGTTCTTC
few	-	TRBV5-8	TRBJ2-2	CASSLGQNTGELFF	TGTGCCAGCAGCTTGGGGCAGAACACCGGGGAGCTGTTTTTT
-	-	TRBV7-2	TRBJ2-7	CASSLSSGGRGSYEQYF	TGTGCCAGCAGCTTATCCTCCGGGGGGCGCGGGTCCTACGAGCAGTACTTC
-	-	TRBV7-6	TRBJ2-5	CASSPGLGETQYF	TGTGCCAGCAGCCCGGGATTGGGAGAGACCCAGTACTTC
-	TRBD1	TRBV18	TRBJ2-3	CASSPGQGRTDTQYF	TGTGCCAGCTCACCAGGACAGGGTAGAACAGATACGCAGTATTTT
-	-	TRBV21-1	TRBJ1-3	CASSKSEGDTIYF	TGTGCCAGCAGCAAATCCGAGGGAGACACCATATATTTT
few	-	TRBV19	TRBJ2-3	CASSRKDSLHEF	TGTGCCAGTAGTCGAAAGGACAGCCTTCACGAGTTT
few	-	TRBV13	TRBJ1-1	CASSVVTGWNTEAFF	TGTGCCAGCAGCGTAGTTACAGGGTGGAACACTGAAGCTTTCTTT
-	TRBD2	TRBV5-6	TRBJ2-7	CASSLGGGSSYEQYF	TGTGCCAGCAGCTTGGGCGGGGGGAGCTCCTACGAGCAGTACTTC
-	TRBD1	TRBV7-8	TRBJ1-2	CASSDRDSAVYGYTF	TGTGCCAGCAGCGACCGGGACAGTGCCGTATATGGCTACACCTTC
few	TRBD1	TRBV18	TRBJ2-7	CASSPRQGVYEQYF	TGTGCCAGCTCACCGAGACAGGGGGTCTACGAGCAGTACTTC
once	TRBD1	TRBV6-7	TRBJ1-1	CASSYPGQGAFGTEAFF	TGTGCCAGCAGTTACCCTGGACAGGGAGCGTTTGGCACTGAAGCTTTCTTT
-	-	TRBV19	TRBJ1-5	CASSRQGNQPQHF	TGTGCCAGTAGTAGGCAGGGGAATCAGCCCCAGCATTTT
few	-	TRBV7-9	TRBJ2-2	CASSQVSGKPTGELFF	TGCGCCAGCAGCCAAGTCTCTGGCAAACCCACCGGGGAGCTGTTTTTT
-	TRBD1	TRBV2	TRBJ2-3	CASRSTGASTDTQYF	TGTGCCAGCAGATCCACAGGGGCCTCCACAGATACGCAGTATTTT
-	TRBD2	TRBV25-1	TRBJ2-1	CASSLAGGTPFF	TGTGCCAGCAGCCTTGCGGGGGGGACCCCGTTCTTC
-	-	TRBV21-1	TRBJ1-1	CASSAQPGQGAKNTEAFF	TGTGCCAGCAGCGCCCAACCGGGACAGGGGGCTAAGAACACTGAAGCTTTCTTT
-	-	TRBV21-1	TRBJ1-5	CASSDRDRGPYSNQPQHF	TGTGCCAGCAGCGACCGGGACAGGGGGCCTTATAGCAATCAGCCCCAGCACTTT
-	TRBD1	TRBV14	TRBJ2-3	CASSQAYLRDRGDTQYF	TGTGCCAGCAGCCAGGCCTATCTCCGGGACAGGGGAGATACGCAGTATTTT
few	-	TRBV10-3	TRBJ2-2	CAAGDTGELFF	TGTGCCGCCGGGGACACCGGGGAGCTGTTTTTT
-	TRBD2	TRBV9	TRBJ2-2	CASRSSGRATGELFF	TGTGCCAGCAGGAGTAGCGGGAGGGCCACCGGGGAGCTGTTTTTT
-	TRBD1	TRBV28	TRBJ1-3	CASSLEDRPGNTIYF	TGTGCCAGCAGTTTAGAGGACAGGCCTGGAAACACCATATATTTT
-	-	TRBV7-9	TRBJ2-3	CASSLSADTQYF	TGTGCCAGCAGCTTATCCGCAGATACGCAGTATTTT
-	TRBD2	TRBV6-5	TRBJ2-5	CASSYSTSGRGETQYF	TGTGCCAGCAGTTACTCAACTAGCGGGAGGGGGGAGACCCAGTACTTC
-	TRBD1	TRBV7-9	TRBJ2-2	CASSSDRGNTGELFF	TGTGCCAGCAGCTCGGACAGGGGAAACACCGGGGAGCTGTTTTTT
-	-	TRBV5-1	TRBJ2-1	CASSVPRDSDEQFF	TGCGCCAGCAGCGTTCCCCGGGACTCCGATGAGCAGTTCTTC